Following are 5 T cell receptor beta chains from one sample sequenced in a study of neurological immune-mediated disorders. TCRdb independently ran MiXCR on the 5' RACE reads; one entry per CDR3 protein. Of about 65,000 distinct CDR3 sequences detected, approximately 4.2% appear once; the ten largest clones hold under 3%. Sequencing input: PBMCs. The receptors derive from a man between 50 and 59 years old with multiple sclerosis.

This clonotype was recorded at least ten times. The genes are TRBV5-1 and TRBJ2-5; D is unclear. The germline V gene has CDR1 SGHRS and CDR2 YFSETQ. Trimming removed 2 bases from V and 1 base from J, with 9 bases in between. This CDR3 is built from 14 residues. CDR3 protein: CASSLEQFQETQYF. The CDR3 region has the DNA TGCGCCAGCAGCTTAGAACAGTTCCAAGAGACCCAGTACTTC.

The DNA of the CDR3 is TGTGCCAGCAGTTACACGGTCTCGGAAGAGACCCAGTACTTC. Residues: CASSYTVSEETQYF. The chain is built from TRBV6-2 or TRBV6-3 and TRBJ2-5, with D unresolved. The V end lost 2 bases, the J end lost 3 bases, and 10 bases lay between the germline ends. Germline assignment: CDR1 MNHEY and CDR2 SVGEGT. CDR3 length: 14 amino acids.

The table lists this clonotype with many counts. J is TRBJ1-1 and V is TRBV7-2; TRBD1 might be the D (5 bases). The CDR3 length is 14 residues. Trimming removed 2 bases from V and 0 bases from J, with 7 bases in between. The V gene's germline CDR1 is SGHTA and CDR2 FQGNSA. CDR3 sequence (DNA): TGTGCCAGCAGCTTAAGCAGGGTGAACACTGAAGCTTTCTTT. It encodes CASSLSRVNTEAFF.

This clonotype occurred many times. The V and J genes are TRBV20-1 and TRBJ1-5; D remains unclear. The CDR3 is 15 amino acids. CDR1 and CDR2 from the germline V gene are DFQATT and SNEGSKA (reference sequence). The V end lost 5 bases, the J end lost 2 bases, and 16 bases lay between the germline ends. As DNA, the CDR3 is TGCAGTGCTTCCCTGTCAACTGGTGGCAATCAGCCCCAGCATTTT. It encodes CSASLSTGGNQPQHF.

In its sample, this clonotype was seen a few times. The V gene is TRBV6-1, the J gene TRBJ2-3; D is undetermined. Looked up from germline, CDR1 is MNHNS and CDR2 is SASEGT. The CDR3 contains 13 residues. V was pared by 3 bases and J by 6 bases, with 10 bases between. The CDR3 nucleotides are TGTGCCAGCAGTGAGAGCCGACTGGATACGCAGTATTTT. Encoded protein: CASSESRLDTQYF.